Reported below is one TCR beta chain. What it binds is not known. Repertoires were generated with immunoSEQ multiplex PCR, while TCRdb's copy carries only in-frame clones and drops some. The sample shows about 140,000 clones, approximately 92% of them seen only once. This specimen comes from a study of T cell responses to AZD1222 COVID-19 vaccine. The CDR3 loop spans 17 amino acids. Notes on the study in general: The CD4 TCRs associated with vaccination extended across spike and predominated at 160-218 and 743-854. Epitopes outside B.1.351 and B.1.1.7 mutated regions reportedly drew nearly half of spike TCRs.

The chain recombines TRBV21-1 with TRBJ2-3. TRBV21-1 is a recognized pseudogene. The TCR comes from an adult who received the AZD1222 COVID-19 vaccine. This specimen consisted of peripheral blood, obtained 28 days after the second AZD1222 dose. In DNA form, the CDR3 reads TGTGCCAGCAGACGACGGGGAGGCAGGGGATGGAAAGATACGCAGTATTTT. It yields the protein CASRRRGGRGWKDTQYF.